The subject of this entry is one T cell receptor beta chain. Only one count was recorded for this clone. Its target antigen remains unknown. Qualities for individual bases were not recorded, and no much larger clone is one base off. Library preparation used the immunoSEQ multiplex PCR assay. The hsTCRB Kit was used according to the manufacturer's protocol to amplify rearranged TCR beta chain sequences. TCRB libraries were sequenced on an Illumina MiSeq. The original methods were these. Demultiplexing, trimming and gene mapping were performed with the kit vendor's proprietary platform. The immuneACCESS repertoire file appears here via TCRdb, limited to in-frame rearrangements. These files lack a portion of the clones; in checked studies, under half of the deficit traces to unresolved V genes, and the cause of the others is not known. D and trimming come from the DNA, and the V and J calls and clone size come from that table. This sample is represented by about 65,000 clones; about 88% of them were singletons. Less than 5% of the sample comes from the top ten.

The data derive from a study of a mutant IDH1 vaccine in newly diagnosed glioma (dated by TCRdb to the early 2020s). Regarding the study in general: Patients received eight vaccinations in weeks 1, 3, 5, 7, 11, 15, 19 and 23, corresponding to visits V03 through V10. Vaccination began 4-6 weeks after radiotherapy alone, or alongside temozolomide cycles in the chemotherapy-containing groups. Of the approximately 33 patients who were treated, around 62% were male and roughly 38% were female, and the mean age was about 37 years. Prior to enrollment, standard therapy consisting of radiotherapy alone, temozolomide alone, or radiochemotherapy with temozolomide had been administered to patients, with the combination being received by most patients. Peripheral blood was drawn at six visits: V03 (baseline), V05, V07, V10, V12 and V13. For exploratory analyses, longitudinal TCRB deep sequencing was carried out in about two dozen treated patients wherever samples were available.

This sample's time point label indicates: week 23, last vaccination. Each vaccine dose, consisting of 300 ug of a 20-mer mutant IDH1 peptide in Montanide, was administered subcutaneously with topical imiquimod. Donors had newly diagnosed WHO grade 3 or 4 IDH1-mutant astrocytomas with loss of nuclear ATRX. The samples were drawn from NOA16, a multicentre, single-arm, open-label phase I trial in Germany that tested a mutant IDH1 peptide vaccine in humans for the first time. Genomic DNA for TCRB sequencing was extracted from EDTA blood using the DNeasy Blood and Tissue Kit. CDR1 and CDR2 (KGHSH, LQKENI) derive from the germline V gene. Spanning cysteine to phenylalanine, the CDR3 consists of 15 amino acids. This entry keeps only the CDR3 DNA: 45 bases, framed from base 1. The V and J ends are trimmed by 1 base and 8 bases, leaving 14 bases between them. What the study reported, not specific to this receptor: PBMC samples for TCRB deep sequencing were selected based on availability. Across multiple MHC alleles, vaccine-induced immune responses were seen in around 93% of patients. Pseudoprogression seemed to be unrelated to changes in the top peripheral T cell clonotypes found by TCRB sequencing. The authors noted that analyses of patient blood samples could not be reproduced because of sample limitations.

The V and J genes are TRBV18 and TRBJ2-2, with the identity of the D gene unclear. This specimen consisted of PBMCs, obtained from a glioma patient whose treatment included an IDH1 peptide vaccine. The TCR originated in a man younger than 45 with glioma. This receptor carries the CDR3 CASSPRAADPGELFF. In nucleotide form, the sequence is TGTGCCAGCTCACCACGGGCGGCGGACCCTGGGGAGCTGTTTTTT.